These 5 T cell receptor beta chains originate from one sample sequenced in a study of identical twins. TCRdb reprocessed the 5' RACE reads via MiXCR and lists one record per CDR3 protein. The sample contains approximately 190,000 distinct CDR3 sequences, around a sixth of which appear only once. The sample also formed part of further work on T cells expressing NK-cell markers.

Sequencing input: CD8+ T cells sorted from blood. Source of these receptors: a young woman in good health.

V gene TRBV7-8 combines with J gene TRBJ2-3; D gene uncertain. CDR1 SGHVS and CDR2 FQNEAQ come from the germline V gene. V lost 2 bases, J lost 6 bases, and 12 bases lay in between. The CDR3 length is 14 residues. The CDR3 nucleotides are TGTGCCAGCAGCTTAAGGCTCTATGGTGATACGCAGTATTTT. This encodes CASSLRLYGDTQYF.

This chain uses TRBV25-1 with TRBJ1-2; D remains ambiguous. V was cut by 4 bases and J by 8 bases, with 11 bases left in between. Germline V gene lookup returns CDR1 MGHDK and CDR2 SYGVNS. There are 12 residues in the CDR3. The CDR3 is CASSGAARGYTF. The CDR3 coding sequence is TGTGCCAGCAGTGGGGCGGCCCGAGGCTACACCTTC.

This clonotype was counted a few times. The J gene is TRBJ2-3, the V gene TRBV11-2; TRBD2 aligns across 7 bases. Germline CDR1 SGHAT, CDR2 FQNNGV. The CDR3 covers 14 residues. V lost 4 bases to trimming and J lost 6 bases; unmatched junction nucleotides: 7. As DNA, the CDR3 is TGTGCCAGCAGCTCCTCGGGGGGAGGCGATACGCAGTATTTT. Encoded protein: CASSSSGGGDTQYF.

This clonotype was observed a handful of times. This chain joins TRBV19 and TRBJ2-7; weak D call: TRBD2 (5 bases). Trimming pared 7 bases from V and 2 bases from J, leaving 24 bases between. Germline loops: CDR1 LNHDA, CDR2 SQIVND (reference sequence). The CDR3 loop spans 17 amino acids. For the CDR3, the DNA is TGTGCCAGTACTTTTTCCGGGGTTGATAACAGCCCCTACGAGCAGTACTTC. Translated, it gives CASTFSGVDNSPYEQYF.

A note on this clonotype: Without the conserved terminal phenylalanine or tryptophan, this CDR3 likely stems from a read error. The limits of the CDR3 on the DNA are not certain, so only TCRdb's listed CDR3 is given. The chain uses TRBV6-6 and TRBJ1-1; the DNA was not compared with TRBD1, the D call given in the table. The CDR3 adds up to 12 amino acids, both ends counted. Germline V gives CDR1 MNHNY, CDR2 SVGAGI (reference sequence). The CDR3 spells CASQTGGGEALL.